The sequence of this TCR beta chain was determined in a study of T cells in localized non-small cell lung cancer. Points from the study as a whole: Without multi-region sequencing, intratumor heterogeneity could not be excluded. It was uninvolved adjacent lung that showed the highest T cell clonality, exceeding tumor. With higher T cell density in blood came longer overall survival. Turning up in adjacent lung were a median approximately 50 of the top 100 tumor clones.

This CDR3 contains 16 residues. Germline V gene data show CDR1 as SGHTA and CDR2 as FQGNSA. Trimming stripped 2 bases from V and 9 bases from J, with 20 bases between. About this clone itself: Its specificity is not known.

Some clones are missing from TCRdb's copy, which holds only in-frame ones; the method was immunoSEQ multiplex PCR. The table shows around 91,000 clones, with roughly 89% occurring only once. The TCR sequence derives from a man aged 35-75 years with stage I squamous cell lung carcinoma. The sequencing used peripheral blood, collected before any cancer treatment. This chain joins TRBV7-2 and TRBJ1-5; D gene uncertain. The CDR3 loop is CASSLSVTAAGRPQHF. The CDR3 DNA sequence: TGTGCCAGCAGCTTAAGTGTGACCGCGGCTGGGCGGCCCCAGCATTTT. Combining the CDR3 with reference TRBV7-2 and TRBJ1-5 gives the whole variable domain GAGVSQSPSNKVTEKGKDVELRCDPISGHTALYWYRQSLGQGLEFLIYFQGNSAPDKSGLPSDRFSAERTGGSVSTLTIQRTQQEDSAVYLCASSLSVTAAGRPQHFGDGTRLSIL.